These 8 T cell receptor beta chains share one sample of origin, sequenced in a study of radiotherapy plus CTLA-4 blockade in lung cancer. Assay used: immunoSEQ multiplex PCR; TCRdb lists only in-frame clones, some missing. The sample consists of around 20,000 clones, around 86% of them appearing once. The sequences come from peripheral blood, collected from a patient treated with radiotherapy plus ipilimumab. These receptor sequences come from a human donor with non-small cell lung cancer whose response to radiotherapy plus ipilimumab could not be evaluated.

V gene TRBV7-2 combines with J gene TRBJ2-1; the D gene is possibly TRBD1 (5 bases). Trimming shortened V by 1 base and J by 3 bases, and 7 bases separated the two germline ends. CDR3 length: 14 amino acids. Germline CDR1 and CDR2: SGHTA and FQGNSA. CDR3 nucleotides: TGTGCCAGCAGCTTAGACCAGGGCTACAATGAGCAGTTCTTC. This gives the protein CASSLDQGYNEQFF. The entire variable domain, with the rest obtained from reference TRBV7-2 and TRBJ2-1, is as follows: GAGVSQSPSNKVTEKGKDVELRCDPISGHTALYWYRQSLGQGLEFLIYFQGNSAPDKSGLPSDRFSAERTGGSVSTLTIQRTQQEDSAVYLCASSLDQGYNEQFFGPGTRLTVL.

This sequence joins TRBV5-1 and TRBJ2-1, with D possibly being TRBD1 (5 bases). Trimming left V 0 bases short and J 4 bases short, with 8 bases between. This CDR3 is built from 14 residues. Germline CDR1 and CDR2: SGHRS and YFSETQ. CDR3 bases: TGCGCCAGCAGCTTGGCACAGGATTACAATGAGCAGTTCTTC. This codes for CASSLAQDYNEQFF. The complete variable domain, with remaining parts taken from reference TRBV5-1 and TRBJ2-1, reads KAGVTQTPRYLIKTRGQQVTLSCSPISGHRSVSWYQQTPGQGLQFLFEYFSETQRNKGNFPGRFSGRQFSNSRSEMNVSTLELGDSALYLCASSLAQDYNEQFFGPGTRLTVL.

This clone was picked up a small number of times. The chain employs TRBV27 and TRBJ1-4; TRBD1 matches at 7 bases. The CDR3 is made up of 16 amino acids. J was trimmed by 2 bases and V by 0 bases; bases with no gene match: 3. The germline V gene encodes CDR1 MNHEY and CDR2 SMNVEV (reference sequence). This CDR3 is CASSLSQQGTNEKLFF. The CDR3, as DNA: TGTGCCAGCAGTTTATCCCAACAGGGGACTAATGAAAAACTGTTTTTT.

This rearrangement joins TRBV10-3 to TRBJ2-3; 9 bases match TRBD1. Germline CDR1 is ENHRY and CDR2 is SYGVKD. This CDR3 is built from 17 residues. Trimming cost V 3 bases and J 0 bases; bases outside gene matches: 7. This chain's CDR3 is CAISDPTGGVSTDTQYF. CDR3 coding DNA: TGTGCCATCAGTGACCCCACAGGGGGCGTGAGCACAGATACGCAGTATTTT.

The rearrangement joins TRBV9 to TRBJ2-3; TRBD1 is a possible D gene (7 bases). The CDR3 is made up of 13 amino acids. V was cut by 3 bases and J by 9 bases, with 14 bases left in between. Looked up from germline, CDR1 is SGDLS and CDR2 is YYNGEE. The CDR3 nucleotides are TGTGCCAGCAGCGAAGACCAGGGGGGCACGCAGTATTTT. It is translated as CASSEDQGGTQYF.

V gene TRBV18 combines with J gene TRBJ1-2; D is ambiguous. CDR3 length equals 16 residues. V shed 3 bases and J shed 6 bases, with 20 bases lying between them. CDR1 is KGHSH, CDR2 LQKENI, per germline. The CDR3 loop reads CASSPLQKTVDHGYTF. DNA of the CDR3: TGTGCCAGCTCACCTTTACAGAAGACCGTCGACCATGGCTACACCTTC.

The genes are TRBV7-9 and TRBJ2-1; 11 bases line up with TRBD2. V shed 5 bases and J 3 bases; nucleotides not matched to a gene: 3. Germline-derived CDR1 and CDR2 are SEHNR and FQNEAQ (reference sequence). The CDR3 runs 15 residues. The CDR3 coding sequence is TGTGCCAGCAGCACTGGACTAGCGGGCTACAATGAGCAGTTCTTC. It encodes CASSTGLAGYNEQFF.

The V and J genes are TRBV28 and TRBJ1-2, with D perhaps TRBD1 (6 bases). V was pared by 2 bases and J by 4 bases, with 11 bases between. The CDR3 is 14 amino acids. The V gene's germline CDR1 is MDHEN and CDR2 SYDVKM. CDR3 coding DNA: TGTGCCAGCAGTTTACCAGGGGCCCCCTATGGCTACACCTTC. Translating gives CASSLPGAPYGYTF.